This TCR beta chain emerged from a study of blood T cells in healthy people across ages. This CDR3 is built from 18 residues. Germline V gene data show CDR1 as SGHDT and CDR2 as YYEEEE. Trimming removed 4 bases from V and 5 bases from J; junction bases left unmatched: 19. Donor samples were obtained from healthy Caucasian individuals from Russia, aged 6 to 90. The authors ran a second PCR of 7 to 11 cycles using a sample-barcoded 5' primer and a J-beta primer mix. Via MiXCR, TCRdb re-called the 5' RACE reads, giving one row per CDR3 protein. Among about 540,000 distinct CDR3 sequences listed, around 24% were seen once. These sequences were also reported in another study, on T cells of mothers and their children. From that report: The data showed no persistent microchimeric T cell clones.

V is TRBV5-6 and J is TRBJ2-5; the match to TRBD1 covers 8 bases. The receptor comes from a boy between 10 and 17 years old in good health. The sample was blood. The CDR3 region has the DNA TGTGCCAGCAGCCATTACAGGGGGGTCGGGCTCTCAAGGGAGACCCAGTACTTC. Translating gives CASSHYRGVGLSRETQYF.